The 2 T cell receptor beta chains reported below all come from one sample, sequenced in a study of cytomegalovirus exposure and HLA in healthy donors. The PCR contained 60 Vbeta and 13 Jbeta primers. Profiling relied on immunoSEQ multiplex PCR, and the TCRdb table lists in-frame clones only, not all of them. The repertoire has about 95,000 clones, about four fifths of them found once; the top ten carry less than 5%. The source material was PBMCs. The receptors were sampled from a woman in her thirties or forties in good health and CMV-seronegative.

J is TRBJ2-7 and V is TRBV7-6, with a weak D call TRBD1 (5 bases). There are 12 residues in the CDR3. From germline, CDR1 is SGHVS and CDR2 FNYEAQ. V was trimmed by 5 bases and J by 6 bases, leaving 11 bases between them. CDR3 in DNA: TGTGCCAGCAGCGGACAAGGGGCCGAGCAGTACTTC. Its protein is CASSGQGAEQYF.

The rearrangement links TRBV2 to TRBJ1-1; D perhaps matches TRBD1 (6 bases). This CDR3 region has 14 residues. The germline V gene encodes CDR1 SNHLY and CDR2 FYNNEI. The germline V and J ends were trimmed by 7 bases and 2 bases, with 14 bases remaining between them. This CDR3 is CASTPQGRNTEAFF. The CDR3 coding sequence is TGTGCCAGCACTCCCCAGGGGCGAAACACTGAAGCTTTCTTT.